Detailed here is one TCR beta chain. This clonotype was recorded many times. The specificity of this receptor is unknown. Base qualities are not recorded, but no much larger clone differs from it by a single base. This entry is derived from a study of T cells in Graves' hyperthyroidism and ophthalmopathy (dated by TCRdb to the late 2010s). About the study as a whole: Peripheral blood samples were taken at the time of initial diagnosis, prior to any treatment. Prospective prediction of ophthalmopathy was tested in an independent validation cohort of approximately 18 hyperthyroidism patients and some 17 patients who later progressed to ophthalmopathy. To identify TCR V-J signatures that set the groups apart, the researchers used a discovery cohort of 100 patients, made up of around 40 with Graves' ophthalmopathy and about 55 with stable Graves' hyperthyroidism. After blood sampling, hyperthyroidism patients were treated with methimazole at a starting dose of 30 mg daily, and ophthalmopathy patients were treated with high-dose intravenous methylprednisolone. The paper describes TCR Vbeta CDR3 sequencing of 135 peripheral blood samples, made up of 43 ophthalmopathy patients, 70 to 80 hyperthyroidism patients and 17 progressor patients. The study also compared thyroid tissue and blood T-cell repertoires from five or six Graves' hyperthyroidism patients. The 90 to 100 discovery patients were randomly split 7:3 into training and test sets.

Amplification of TCR beta CDR3 regions was carried out from RNA transcripts. The first round of RT-PCR for the TCR CDR3 was performed with the HTBI primer set and the Qiagen OneStep RT-PCR kit. The libraries were constructed in a second round of multiplex PCR and then size-selected and purified. Paired-end sequencing of the libraries was performed with 100 bp reads on an Illumina HiSeq2000. The authors' analysis ran thus. SOAPnuke was used to process the raw data, removing reads that contained adapters or uncalled bases, had a mean Phred below 15, or lacked an exact match to the constant primer or identifier. High-quality paired reads were merged using COPE v1.2.5, and each unique nucleotide sequence was defined as a clonotype. MiTCR v1.1 was used to align the clonotypes against IMGT TRBV, TRBD and TRBJ reference segments. The analysis included only V-J combinations with a frequency above 0.0001, which together covered 99% to 99.2% of the repertoires. The TCS score was defined as the ratio of F50 (clonal expansion) to E x V (chaos), calculated using BLOSUM62-based TCRdist between CDR3 peptides within each V-J. Welch's t-statistics and random forest reduced 500 to 550 V-J features to 13, which were used in a naive Bayes classifier (R e1071). TCRdb cleaned the public reads at Q25 with fastp, built clones with MiXCR and kept in-frame beta chains. One record per CDR3 amino acid sequence lists the most common genes and DNA. Clone size and V and J calls follow TCRdb, not the original study. This sample holds about half a million distinct CDR3 sequences; roughly a quarter were observed only once. The ten largest clones take up approximately 10% of the sample.

Trimming accounts for 0 bases at V and 2 bases at J, while the number of junction bases matched to no gene is 6. The CDR3 sequence holds 16 residues, the cysteine and phenylalanine included. CDR3 DNA only is kept here, 48 bases in frame from base 1. Looking up the germline V gene yields CDR1 MNHEY and CDR2 SVGAGI. Ophthalmopathy patients had moderately to severely active disease, Clinical Activity Score of at least 3, NOSPECS grade of at least 4, and duration under 3 months. Patients with uncontrolled infections, other autoimmune diseases, pregnancy or lactation were excluded. Diagnoses were based on clinical symptoms, serum thyroxine and TRAb, thyroid ultrasound and orbital computed tomography. PBMCs were isolated from 10 ml of fresh peripheral blood by Ficoll-Paque density gradient centrifugation. Trizol reagent was used to extract total RNA, and RNA quality was then checked on an Agilent 2100 Bioanalyzer.

General findings and caveats noted by the study authors: Sample size was not statistically predetermined, and investigators were not blinded to group allocation. In validation, progression to ophthalmopathy was predicted by the model with roughly 69% sensitivity and 72.22% specificity, a median of around 6.5 months before onset. In cross-validation, a model built on a 13 V-J signature told ophthalmopathy apart from stable hyperthyroidism with approximately 90% sensitivity and roughly 81% specificity, and in testing the same model reached 80%/75%. Blood samples also contained most of the expanded thyroid clonotypes (frequency above 0.001), which suggests that blood repertoires may reflect thyroid immune responses.

What was sequenced was blood. This TCR was sampled from a young woman with Graves' ophthalmopathy. The receptor chain draws on TRBV6-5 and TRBJ2-7, with 8 bases matching TRBD1. The DNA is TGTGCCAGCAGTTACTCGACGGGACAGGCGCCCTACGAGCAGTACTTC. Its protein is CASSYSTGQAPYEQYF.